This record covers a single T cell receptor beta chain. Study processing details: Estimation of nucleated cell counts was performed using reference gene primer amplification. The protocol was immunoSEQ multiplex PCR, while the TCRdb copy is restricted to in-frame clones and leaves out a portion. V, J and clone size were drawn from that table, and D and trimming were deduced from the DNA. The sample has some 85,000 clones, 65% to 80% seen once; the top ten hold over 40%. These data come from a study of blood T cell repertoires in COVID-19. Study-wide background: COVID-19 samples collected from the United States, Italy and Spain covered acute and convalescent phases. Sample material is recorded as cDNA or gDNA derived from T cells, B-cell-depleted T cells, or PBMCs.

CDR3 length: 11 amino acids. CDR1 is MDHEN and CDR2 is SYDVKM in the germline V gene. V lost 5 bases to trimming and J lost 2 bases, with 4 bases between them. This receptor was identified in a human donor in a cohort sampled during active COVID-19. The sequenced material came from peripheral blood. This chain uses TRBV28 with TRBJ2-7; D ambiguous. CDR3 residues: CASSRAYEQYF. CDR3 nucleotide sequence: TGTGCCAGCAGTCGGGCCTACGAGCAGTACTTC.